Below, 17 T cell receptor beta chains from the same sample are listed, as sequenced in a study of vaccination and CD4 T cells after COVID-19. TCRdb recomputed calls from the PCR reads with MiXCR, one row per CDR3 protein. The sample has just under 30,000 distinct CDR3 sequences, approximately 49% seen once. Sample time point: late sampling 161 to 241 days after vaccination in a few convalescent patients. Sequenced here: CD4+ T cells from blood, sampled about 7 months after SARS-CoV-2 vaccination. Receptors originate from a human donor who had recovered from COVID-19.

The chain recombines TRBV27 with TRBJ2-7, with 7 bases fitting TRBD1. V dropped 6 bases and J dropped 0; count of bases not matched to a gene: 8. Germline V gene sequence: CDR1 MNHEY, CDR2 SMNVEV (reference sequence). This CDR3 spans 15 amino acids. The CDR3 bases are TGTGCCAGCAGGAAGACAGGGCTAAGCTCCTACGAGCAGTACTTC. It yields the protein CASRKTGLSSYEQYF.

The V call is TRBV19, the J call TRBJ1-2, with TRBD1 identical over 7 bases. V dropped 5 bases and J dropped 7; count of bases not matched to a gene: 13. Germline loops: CDR1 LNHDA, CDR2 SQIVND (reference sequence). The CDR3 has 15 residues. This CDR3 is CASSPLPTGRSGYTF. The CDR3 region has the DNA TGTGCCAGTAGTCCCCTACCGACAGGGAGAAGTGGCTACACCTTC. The entire variable domain, with the rest obtained from reference TRBV19 and TRBJ1-2, is as follows: DGGITQSPKYLFRKEGQNVTLSCEQNLNHDAMYWYRQDPGQGLRLIYYSQIVNDFQKGDIAEGYSVSREKKESFPLTVTSAQKNPTAFYLCASSPLPTGRSGYTFGSGTRLTVV.

This clonotype was seen more than once but under ten times. This chain links TRBV12-3 or TRBV12-4 with TRBJ2-3; 8 bases agree with TRBD1. The CDR3 contains 14 residues. With 6 bases clipped from V and 2 bases from J, the junction kept 4 bases outside the gene matches. CDR3 region: CASRQQGVTDTQYF. The CDR3 bases are TGTGCCAGCAGGCAACAGGGGGTCACAGATACGCAGTATTTT.

The rearrangement joins TRBV28 to TRBJ1-1; no definite D call. With 4 bases removed from V and 6 bases from J, the gap between germline ends came to 15 bases. Looked up from germline, CDR1 is MDHEN and CDR2 is SYDVKM. The CDR3 has 14 amino acids. For the CDR3, the DNA is TGTGCCAGCAGTTCCCGGTGGCCTGGGGCTGAAGCTTTCTTT. Translated, it gives CASSSRWPGAEAFF.

A few counts support this clonotype. The CDR3 coding sequence is TGTGCCAGCAGCTTAGTGTTCGGACTAGCGGAAAAATCCTACGAGCAGTACTTC. Translation: CASSLVFGLAEKSYEQYF. J is TRBJ2-7 and V is TRBV7-2; 10 nucleotides align to TRBD2. Germline loops: CDR1 SGHTA, CDR2 FQGNSA. The J segment lost 1 base and the V segment lost 1 base, leaving 10 bases of the junction unmatched. This CDR3 has 18 residues. Supplemented by reference TRBV7-2 and TRBJ2-7, the full variable domain reads GAGVSQSPSNKVTEKGKDVELRCDPISGHTALYWYRQSLGQGLEFLIYFQGNSAPDKSGLPSDRFSAERTGGSVSTLTIQRTQQEDSAVYLCASSLVFGLAEKSYEQYFGPGTRLTVT.

The rearrangement joins TRBV7-8 to TRBJ2-7; D possibly corresponds to TRBD1 (5 bases). The germline V and J ends were trimmed by 1 base and 4 bases, with 8 bases remaining between them. Germline V gene data show CDR1 as SGHVS and CDR2 as FQNEAQ. The CDR3 runs 13 residues. The CDR3: CASSLGTPYEQYF. The DNA for the CDR3 is TGTGCCAGCAGCTTAGGGACACCGTACGAGCAGTACTTC.

CDR3 in DNA: TGCAGTGCTAGTCACCAATCCGGGAACATTCGCACAGATACGCAGTATTTT. This sequence encodes CSASHQSGNIRTDTQYF. This rearrangement joins TRBV20-1 to TRBJ2-3; TRBD2 is a possible D gene (5 bases). This CDR3 is 17 amino acids long. Germline V gene sequence: CDR1 DFQATT, CDR2 SNEGSKA (reference sequence). V lost 3 bases, J lost 1 base, and 20 bases lay in between.

This rearrangement joins TRBV7-6 to TRBJ2-1; D perhaps matches TRBD1 (7 bases). CDR3 length equals 15 residues. Germline CDR1 SGHVS, CDR2 FNYEAQ. Trimming took off 6 bases at V and 2 bases at J, with 14 bases between the two ends. The CDR3 DNA reads as TGTGCCAGCAGTCAGGGGGGTCGTACCTACAATGAGCAGTTCTTC. Its translation: CASSQGGRTYNEQFF.

V and J are TRBV20-1 and TRBJ2-5; the match to TRBD2 covers 10 bases. Germline V gene sequence: CDR1 DFQATT, CDR2 SNEGSKA (reference sequence). With V trimmed by 1 base and J by 2 bases, 4 bases remained unmatched. The length of the CDR3 is 15 residues. The CDR3 DNA sequence: TGCAGTGCTAGAGGAGCGGGAGGGTTTCAAGAGACCCAGTACTTC. It yields the protein CSARGAGGFQETQYF.

This chain joins TRBV6-5 and TRBJ2-5, with D possibly TRBD1 on 6 matching bases. The CDR3 consists of 16 residues. Germline CDR1 MNHEY, CDR2 SVGAGI. V lost 4 bases and J lost 4, with 19 bases in between. The CDR3 reads CASSLLGDRGGETQYF. Written as DNA, the CDR3 is TGTGCCAGCAGTTTACTCGGAGACAGAGGGGGAGAGACCCAGTACTTC.

This clonotype occurred a few times. This rearrangement joins TRBV7-3 to TRBJ1-3; D remains unclear. The CDR3 loop spans 15 amino acids. With 2 bases removed from V and 3 bases from J, the gap between germline ends came to 11 bases. Germline V gives CDR1 SGHTA, CDR2 FQGTGA. The CDR3 is CASSLRPDLGNTIYF. Written as DNA, the CDR3 is TGTGCCAGCAGCTTACGGCCAGACCTTGGAAACACCATATATTTT.

This clonotype came up a few times. The chain employs TRBV27 and TRBJ2-2, with a possible D match to TRBD1 (8 bases). CDR1 MNHEY and CDR2 SMNVEV come from the germline V gene (reference sequence). Between the trimmed V and J ends, which lost 8 bases and 4 bases, there was a span of 14 bases. The CDR3 runs to 14 residues. CDR3 protein: CASGQGGGTGELFF. The CDR3 bases are TGTGCCAGCGGACAGGGAGGGGGCACCGGGGAGCTGTTTTTT.

J is TRBJ2-2 and V is TRBV6-1; D is uncertain. Germline assignment: CDR1 MNHNS and CDR2 SASEGT. The CDR3 consists of 13 residues. V lost 8 bases, J lost 0 bases, and 7 bases lay in between. In nucleotides, the CDR3 is TGTGCCAGCGGAGCTGCGAACACCGGGGAGCTGTTTTTT. Translating it yields CASGAANTGELFF.

The V call is TRBV6-1, the J call TRBJ1-5; D is ambiguous. CDR3 size: 15 residues. Trimming removed 7 bases from V and 0 bases from J, with 13 bases in between. Germline CDR1 is MNHNS and CDR2 is SASEGT. CDR3 region: CASTHLPDSNQPQHF. The CDR3 bases are TGTGCCAGCACCCACTTGCCTGATAGCAATCAGCCCCAGCATTTT.

This chain links TRBV7-2 with TRBJ2-5, with D maybe TRBD2 (5 bases). CDR3 length: 16 residues. V gave up 1 base and J gave up 4 bases, with 16 bases separating them. The V gene's germline CDR1 is SGHTA and CDR2 FQGNSA. CDR3 nucleotides: TGTGCCAGCAGCTTAGTTCGAGGGAGTCTTGGAGAGACCCAGTACTTC. Its protein product is CASSLVRGSLGETQYF.

CDR3 nucleotide sequence: TGTGCCAGCAAAGGGAGGGCCGTAGATACGCAGTATTTT. It is translated as CASKGRAVDTQYF. The genes are TRBV27 and TRBJ2-3; 7 bases agree with TRBD2. Germline V gene sequence: CDR1 MNHEY, CDR2 SMNVEV (reference sequence). This CDR3 is built from 13 residues. Trimming removed 7 bases from V and 5 bases from J; junction bases left unmatched: 6.

The chain combines TRBV24-1 with TRBJ2-1, with 10 bases aligning to TRBD2. The trim removed 4 bases at V and 3 bases at J, leaving 8 bases unmatched. The CDR3 spans 17 residues. Per the germline V gene, CDR1 is KGHDR and CDR2 is SFDVKD. The CDR3, as DNA: TGTGCCACCAGTGACCCTAGCGGGAGCAACTTCTACAATGAGCAGTTCTTC. Residues: CATSDPSGSNFYNEQFF.